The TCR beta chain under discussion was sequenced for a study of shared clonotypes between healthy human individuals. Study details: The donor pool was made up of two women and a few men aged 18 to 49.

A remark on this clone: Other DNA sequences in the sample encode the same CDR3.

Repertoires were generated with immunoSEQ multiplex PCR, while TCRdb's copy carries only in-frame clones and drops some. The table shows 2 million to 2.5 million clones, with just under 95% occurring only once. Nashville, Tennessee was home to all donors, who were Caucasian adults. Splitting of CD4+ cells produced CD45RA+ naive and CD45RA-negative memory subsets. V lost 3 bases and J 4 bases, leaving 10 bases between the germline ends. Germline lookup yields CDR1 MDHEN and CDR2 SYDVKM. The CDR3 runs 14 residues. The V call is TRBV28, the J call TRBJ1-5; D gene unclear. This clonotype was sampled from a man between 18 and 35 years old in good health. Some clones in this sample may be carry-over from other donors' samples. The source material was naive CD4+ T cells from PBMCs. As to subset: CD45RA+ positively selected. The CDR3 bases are TGTGCCAGCAGTTTGGGGTCCTCGAATCAGCCCCAGCATTTT. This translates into CASSLGSSNQPQHF.